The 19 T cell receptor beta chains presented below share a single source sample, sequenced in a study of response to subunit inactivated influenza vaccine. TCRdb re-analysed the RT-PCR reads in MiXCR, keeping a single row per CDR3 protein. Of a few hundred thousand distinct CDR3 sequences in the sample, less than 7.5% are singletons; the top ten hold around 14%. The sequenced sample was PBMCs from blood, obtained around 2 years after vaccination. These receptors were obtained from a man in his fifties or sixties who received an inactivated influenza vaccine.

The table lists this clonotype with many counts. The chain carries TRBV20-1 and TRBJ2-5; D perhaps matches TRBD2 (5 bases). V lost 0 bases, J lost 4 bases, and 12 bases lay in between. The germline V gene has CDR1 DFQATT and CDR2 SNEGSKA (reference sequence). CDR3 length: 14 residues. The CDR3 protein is CSARDSLARETQYF. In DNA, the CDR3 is TGCAGTGCTAGAGATAGCCTAGCACGAGAGACCCAGTACTTC.

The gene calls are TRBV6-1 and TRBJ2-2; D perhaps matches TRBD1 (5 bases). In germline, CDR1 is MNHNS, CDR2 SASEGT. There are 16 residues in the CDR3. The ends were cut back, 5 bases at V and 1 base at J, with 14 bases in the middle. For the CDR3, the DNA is TGTGCCAGCAGTATCAGGGTTGTACTGAACACCGGGGAGCTGTTTTTT. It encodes CASSIRVVLNTGELFF.

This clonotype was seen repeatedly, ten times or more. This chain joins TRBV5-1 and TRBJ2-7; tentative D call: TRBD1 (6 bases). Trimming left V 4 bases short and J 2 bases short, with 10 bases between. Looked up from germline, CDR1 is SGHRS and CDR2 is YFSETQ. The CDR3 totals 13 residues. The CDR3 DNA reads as TGCGCCAGCAGCCCCAGACAGGCCTACGAGCAGTACTTC. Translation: CASSPRQAYEQYF. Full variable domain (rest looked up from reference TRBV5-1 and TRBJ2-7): KAGVTQTPRYLIKTRGQQVTLSCSPISGHRSVSWYQQTPGQGLQFLFEYFSETQRNKGNFPGRFSGRQFSNSRSEMNVSTLELGDSALYLCASSPRQAYEQYFGPGTRLTVT.

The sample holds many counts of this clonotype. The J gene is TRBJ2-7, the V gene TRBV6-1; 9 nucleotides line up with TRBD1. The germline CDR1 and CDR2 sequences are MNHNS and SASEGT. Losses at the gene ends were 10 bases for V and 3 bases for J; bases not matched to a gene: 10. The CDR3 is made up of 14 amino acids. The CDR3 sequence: CATKAGTGIYEQYF. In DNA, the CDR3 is TGTGCCACCAAGGCCGGGACAGGGATCTACGAGCAGTACTTC.

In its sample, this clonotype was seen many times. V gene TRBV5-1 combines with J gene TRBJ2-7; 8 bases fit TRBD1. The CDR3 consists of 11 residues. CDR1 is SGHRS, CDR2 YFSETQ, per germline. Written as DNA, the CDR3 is TGCTTCCGCCAGGGGGCATGCGAGCAGTACTTC. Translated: CFRQGACEQYF.

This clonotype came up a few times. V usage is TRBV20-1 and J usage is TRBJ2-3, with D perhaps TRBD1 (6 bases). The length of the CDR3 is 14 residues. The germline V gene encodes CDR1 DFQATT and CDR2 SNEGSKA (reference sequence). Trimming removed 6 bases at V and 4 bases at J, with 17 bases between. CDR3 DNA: TGCAGTGCACAGGACAGAAACAAGCCAGATACGCAGTATTTT. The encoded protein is CSAQDRNKPDTQYF.

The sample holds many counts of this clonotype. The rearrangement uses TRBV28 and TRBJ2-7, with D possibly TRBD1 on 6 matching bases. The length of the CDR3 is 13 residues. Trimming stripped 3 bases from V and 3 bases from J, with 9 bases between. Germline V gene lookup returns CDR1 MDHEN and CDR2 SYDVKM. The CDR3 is CASSFGGFYEQYF. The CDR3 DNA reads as TGTGCCAGCAGTTTTGGGGGCTTCTACGAGCAGTACTTC. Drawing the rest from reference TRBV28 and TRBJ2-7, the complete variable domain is DVKVTQSSRYLVKRTGEKVFLECVQDMDHENMFWYRQDPGLGLRLIYFSYDVKMKEKGDIPEGYSVSREKKERFSLILESASTNQTSMYLCASSFGGFYEQYFGPGTRLTVT.

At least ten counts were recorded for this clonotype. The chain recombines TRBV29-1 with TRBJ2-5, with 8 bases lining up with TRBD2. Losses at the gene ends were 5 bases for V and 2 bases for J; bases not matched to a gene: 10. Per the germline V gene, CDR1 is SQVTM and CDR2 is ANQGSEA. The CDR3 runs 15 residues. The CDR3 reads CSVQAPGTRQETQYF. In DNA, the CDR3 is TGCAGCGTTCAAGCCCCCGGGACTAGACAAGAGACCCAGTACTTC.

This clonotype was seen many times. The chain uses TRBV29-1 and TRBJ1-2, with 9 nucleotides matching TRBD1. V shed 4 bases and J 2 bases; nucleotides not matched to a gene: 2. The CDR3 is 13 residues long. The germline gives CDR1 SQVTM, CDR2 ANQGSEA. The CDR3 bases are TGCAGCGTTGGAGACAGGGGGAACTATGGCTACACCTTC. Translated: CSVGDRGNYGYTF. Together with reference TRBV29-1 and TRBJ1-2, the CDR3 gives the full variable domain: SAVISQKPSRDICQRGTSLTIQCQVDSQVTMMFWYRQQPGQSLTLIATANQGSEATYESGFVIDKFPISRPNLTFSTLTVSNMSPEDSSIYLCSVGDRGNYGYTFGSGTRLTVV.

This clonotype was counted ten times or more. The CDR3 here is CASSLEGFGQETQYF. DNA of the CDR3: TGTGCCAGCAGCTTGGAGGGATTCGGACAAGAGACCCAGTACTTC. The chain has TRBV11-1 and TRBJ2-5; tentative D call: TRBD2 (6 bases). This CDR3 contains 15 residues. Per germline, CDR1 SGHAT and CDR2 FQDESV (reference sequence). V lost 3 bases to trimming and J lost 2 bases, with 13 bases between them.

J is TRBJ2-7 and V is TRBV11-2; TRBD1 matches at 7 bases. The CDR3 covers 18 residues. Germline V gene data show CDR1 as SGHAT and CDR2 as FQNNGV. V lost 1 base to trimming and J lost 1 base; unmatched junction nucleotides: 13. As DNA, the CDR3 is TGTGCCAGCAGCTTAGTCTTAGTGGGTCCGGGACAGTCCTACGAGCAGTACTTC. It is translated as CASSLVLVGPGQSYEQYF.

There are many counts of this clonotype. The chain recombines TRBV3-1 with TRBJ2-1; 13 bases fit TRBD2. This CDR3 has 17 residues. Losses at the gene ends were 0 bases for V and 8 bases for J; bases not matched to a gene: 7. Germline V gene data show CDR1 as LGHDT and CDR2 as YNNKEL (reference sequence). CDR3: CASSQEILAGGLDEQFF. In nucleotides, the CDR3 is TGTGCCAGCAGCCAAGAGATACTAGCGGGGGGGCTCGATGAGCAGTTCTTC.

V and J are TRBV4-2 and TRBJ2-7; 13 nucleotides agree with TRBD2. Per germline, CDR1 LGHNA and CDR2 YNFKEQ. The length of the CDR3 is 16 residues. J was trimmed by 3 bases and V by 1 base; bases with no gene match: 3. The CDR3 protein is CASSQGRTSGGYEQYF. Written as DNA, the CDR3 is TGTGCCAGCAGCCAAGGGCGGACTAGCGGGGGCTACGAGCAGTACTTC.

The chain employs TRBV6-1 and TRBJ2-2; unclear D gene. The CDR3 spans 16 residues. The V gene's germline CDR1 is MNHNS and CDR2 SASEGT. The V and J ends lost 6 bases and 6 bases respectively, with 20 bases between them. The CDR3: CASSISRRVGSGELFF. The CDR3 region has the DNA TGTGCCAGCAGCATATCCCGACGAGTCGGGTCCGGGGAGCTGTTTTTT.

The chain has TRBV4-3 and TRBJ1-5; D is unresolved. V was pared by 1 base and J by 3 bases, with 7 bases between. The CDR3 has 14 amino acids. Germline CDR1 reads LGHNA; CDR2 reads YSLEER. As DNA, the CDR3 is TGCGCCAGCAGCCAAGGGACTTACAATCAGCCCCAGCATTTT. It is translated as CASSQGTYNQPQHF.

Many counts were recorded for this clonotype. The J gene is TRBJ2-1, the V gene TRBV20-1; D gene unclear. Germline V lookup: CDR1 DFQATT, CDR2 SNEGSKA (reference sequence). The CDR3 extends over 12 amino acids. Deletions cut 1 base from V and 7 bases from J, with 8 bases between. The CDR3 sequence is CSARVLSNEQFF. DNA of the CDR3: TGCAGTGCTAGAGTTCTTTCTAATGAGCAGTTCTTC.

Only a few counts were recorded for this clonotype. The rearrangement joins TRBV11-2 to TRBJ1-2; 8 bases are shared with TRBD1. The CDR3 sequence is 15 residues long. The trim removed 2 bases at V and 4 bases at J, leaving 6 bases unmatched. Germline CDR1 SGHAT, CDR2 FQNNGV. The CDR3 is CASSLTGTGPYGYTF. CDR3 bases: TGTGCCAGCAGCTTAACTGGGACAGGACCCTATGGCTACACCTTC.

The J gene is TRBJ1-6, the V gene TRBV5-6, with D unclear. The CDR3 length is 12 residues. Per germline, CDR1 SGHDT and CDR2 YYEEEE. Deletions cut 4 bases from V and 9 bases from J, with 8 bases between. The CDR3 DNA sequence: TGTGCCAGCAGCGTGGACCCTTCACCCCTCCACTTT. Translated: CASSVDPSPLHF.

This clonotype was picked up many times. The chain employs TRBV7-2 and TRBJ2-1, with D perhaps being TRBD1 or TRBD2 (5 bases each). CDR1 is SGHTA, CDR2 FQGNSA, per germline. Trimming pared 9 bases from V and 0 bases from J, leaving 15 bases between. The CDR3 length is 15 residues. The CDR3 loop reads CASRDRLSSYNEQFF. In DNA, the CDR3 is TGTGCCAGTCGGGACCGACTTAGCTCCTACAATGAGCAGTTCTTC.